The T cell receptor beta chain described here comes from a study of shared clonotypes between healthy human individuals. Study information: Serving as donors were two women and a few men, whose ages spanned 18 to 49.

Deep level was the assay's run setting. The repertoire was sequenced with immunoSEQ multiplex PCR; TCRdb's copy has only in-frame clones and lacks some. In the table there are about 750,000 clones, 80% to 95% of which are singletons. The V segment lost 3 bases and the J segment 3 bases; nucleotides outside the gene matches: 8. This CDR3 spans 15 amino acids. Per germline, CDR1 LGHNA and CDR2 YSLEER. Selected positively for CCR7 and CD45RO-negative, naive CD8 cells excluded terminally differentiated effector memory CD45RA+ cells. Caucasian adults residing in Nashville, Tennessee made up all the donors.

Sequencing was performed on naive CD8+ T cells sorted from blood. The J gene is TRBJ2-7, the V gene TRBV4-3; 7 bases match TRBD1. The TCR originated in a man under 40 in good health. The CDR3 DNA reads as TGCGCCAGCAGCCACCTTCAAGGGGACAGCTACGAGCAGTACTTC. Residues: CASSHLQGDSYEQYF.